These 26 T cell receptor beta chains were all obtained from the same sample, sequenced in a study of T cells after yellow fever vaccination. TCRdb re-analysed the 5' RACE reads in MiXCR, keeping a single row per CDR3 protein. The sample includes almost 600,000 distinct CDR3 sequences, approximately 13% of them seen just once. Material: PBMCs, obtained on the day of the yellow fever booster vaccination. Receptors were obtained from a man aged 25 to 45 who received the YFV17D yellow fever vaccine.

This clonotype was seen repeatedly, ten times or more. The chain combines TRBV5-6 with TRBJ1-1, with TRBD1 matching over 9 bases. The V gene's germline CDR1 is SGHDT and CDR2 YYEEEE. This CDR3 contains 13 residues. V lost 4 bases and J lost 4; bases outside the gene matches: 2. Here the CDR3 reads CASSPDRGTEAFF. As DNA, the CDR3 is TGTGCCAGCAGCCCGGACAGGGGCACTGAAGCTTTCTTT.

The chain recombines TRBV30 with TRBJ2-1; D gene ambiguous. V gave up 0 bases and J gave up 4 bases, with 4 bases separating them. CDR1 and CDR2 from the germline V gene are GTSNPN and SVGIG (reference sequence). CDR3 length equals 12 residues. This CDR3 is CAWSVLYNEQFF. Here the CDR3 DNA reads TGTGCCTGGAGTGTACTTTACAATGAGCAGTTCTTC.

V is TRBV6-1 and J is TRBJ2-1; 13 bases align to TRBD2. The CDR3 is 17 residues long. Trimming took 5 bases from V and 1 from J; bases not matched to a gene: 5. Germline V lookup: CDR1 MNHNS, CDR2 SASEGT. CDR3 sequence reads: CASSRTSGSGSYNEQFF. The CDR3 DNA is TGTGCCAGCAGTAGGACTAGCGGGAGCGGTTCCTACAATGAGCAGTTCTTC.

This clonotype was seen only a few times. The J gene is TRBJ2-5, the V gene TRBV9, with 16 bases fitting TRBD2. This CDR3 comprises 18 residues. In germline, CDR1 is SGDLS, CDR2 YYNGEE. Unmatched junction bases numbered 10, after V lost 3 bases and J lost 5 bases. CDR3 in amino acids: CASSEPLGLAGGVETQYF. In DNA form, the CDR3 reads TGTGCCAGCAGCGAGCCCCTGGGACTAGCGGGAGGGGTCGAGACCCAGTACTTC.

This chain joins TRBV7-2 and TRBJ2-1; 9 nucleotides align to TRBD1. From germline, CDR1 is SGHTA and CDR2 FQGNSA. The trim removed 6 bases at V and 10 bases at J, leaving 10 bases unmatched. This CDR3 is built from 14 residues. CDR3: CASSFQTGGGEQFF. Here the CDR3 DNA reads TGTGCCAGCAGTTTCCAGACAGGGGGAGGCGAGCAGTTCTTC.

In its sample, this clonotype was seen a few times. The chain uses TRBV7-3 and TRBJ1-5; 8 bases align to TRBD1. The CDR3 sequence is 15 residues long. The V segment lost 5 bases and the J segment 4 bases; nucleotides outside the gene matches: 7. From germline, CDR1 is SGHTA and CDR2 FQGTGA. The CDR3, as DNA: TGTGCCAGCAGCCCCCGGGACAGGATTAATCAGCCCCAGCATTTT. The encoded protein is CASSPRDRINQPQHF.

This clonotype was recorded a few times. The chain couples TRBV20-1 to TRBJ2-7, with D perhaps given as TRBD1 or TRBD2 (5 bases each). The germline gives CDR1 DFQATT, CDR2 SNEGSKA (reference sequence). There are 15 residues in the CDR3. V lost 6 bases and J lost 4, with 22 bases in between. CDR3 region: CSARTGPISSYEQYF. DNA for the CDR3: TGCAGTGCCCGAACGGGGCCAATTAGCTCGTACGAGCAGTACTTC.

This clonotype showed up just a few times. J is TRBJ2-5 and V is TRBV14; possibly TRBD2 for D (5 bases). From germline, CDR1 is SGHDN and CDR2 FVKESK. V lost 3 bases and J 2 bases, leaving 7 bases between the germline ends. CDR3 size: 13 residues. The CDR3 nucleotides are TGTGCCAGCAGCCACGGACTGCAAGAGACCCAGTACTTC. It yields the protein CASSHGLQETQYF.

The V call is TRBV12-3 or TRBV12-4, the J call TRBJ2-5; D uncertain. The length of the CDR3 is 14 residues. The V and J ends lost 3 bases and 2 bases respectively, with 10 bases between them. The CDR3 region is CASSFFIGQETQYF. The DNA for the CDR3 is TGTGCCAGCAGTTTTTTCATAGGGCAAGAGACCCAGTACTTC.

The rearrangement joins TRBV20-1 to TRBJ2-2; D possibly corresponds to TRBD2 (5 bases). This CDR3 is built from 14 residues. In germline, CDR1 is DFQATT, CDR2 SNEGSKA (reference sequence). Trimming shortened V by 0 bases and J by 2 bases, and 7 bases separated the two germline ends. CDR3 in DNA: TGCAGTGCTAGAGATGGGAGAAACACCGGGGAGCTGTTTTTT. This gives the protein CSARDGRNTGELFF.

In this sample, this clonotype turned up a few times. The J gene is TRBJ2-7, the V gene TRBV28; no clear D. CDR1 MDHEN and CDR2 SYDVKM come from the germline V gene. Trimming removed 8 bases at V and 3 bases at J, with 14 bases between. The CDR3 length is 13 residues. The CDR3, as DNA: TGTGCCAGCCCTATCGGGTCCCACTACGAGCAGTACTTC. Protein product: CASPIGSHYEQYF. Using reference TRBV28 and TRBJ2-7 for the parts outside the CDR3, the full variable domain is DVKVTQSSRYLVKRTGEKVFLECVQDMDHENMFWYRQDPGLGLRLIYFSYDVKMKEKGDIPEGYSVSREKKERFSLILESASTNQTSMYLCASPIGSHYEQYFGPGTRLTVT.

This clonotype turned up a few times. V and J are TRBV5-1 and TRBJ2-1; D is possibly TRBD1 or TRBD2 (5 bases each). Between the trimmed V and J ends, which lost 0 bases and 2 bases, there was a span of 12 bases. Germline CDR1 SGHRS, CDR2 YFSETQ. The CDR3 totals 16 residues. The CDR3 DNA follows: TGCGCCAGCAGCTTGGGCCGGGACGCCGCCTACAATGAGCAGTTCTTC. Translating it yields CASSLGRDAAYNEQFF.

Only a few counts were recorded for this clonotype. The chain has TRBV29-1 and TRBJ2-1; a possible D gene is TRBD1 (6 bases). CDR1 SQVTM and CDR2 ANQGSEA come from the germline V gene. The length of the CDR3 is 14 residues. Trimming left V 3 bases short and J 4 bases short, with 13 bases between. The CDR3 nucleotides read TGCAGCGTTGACCGGGACAATGGTTACAATGAGCAGTTCTTC. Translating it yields CSVDRDNGYNEQFF.

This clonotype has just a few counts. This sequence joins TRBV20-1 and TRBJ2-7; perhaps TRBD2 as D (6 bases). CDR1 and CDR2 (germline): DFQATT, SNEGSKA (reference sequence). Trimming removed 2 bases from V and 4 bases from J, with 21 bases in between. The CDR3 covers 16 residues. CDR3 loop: CSARTQEGTLIYEQYF. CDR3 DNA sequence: TGCAGTGCTAGAACCCAGGAGGGGACCCTCATATACGAGCAGTACTTC.

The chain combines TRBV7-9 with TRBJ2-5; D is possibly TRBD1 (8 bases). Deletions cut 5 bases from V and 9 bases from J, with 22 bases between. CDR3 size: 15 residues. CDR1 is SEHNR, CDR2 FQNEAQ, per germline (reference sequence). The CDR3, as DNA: TGTGCCAGCAGCCAAGCGGGACAGGACGGAGGGTCCCAGTACTTC. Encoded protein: CASSQAGQDGGSQYF.

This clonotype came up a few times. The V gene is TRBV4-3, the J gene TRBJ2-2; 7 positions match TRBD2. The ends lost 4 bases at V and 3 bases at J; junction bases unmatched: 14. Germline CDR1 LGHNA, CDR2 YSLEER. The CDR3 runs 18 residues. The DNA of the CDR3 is TGCGCCAGCAGCCCCCATATATGGGGGGGGGTAGACACCGGGGAGCTGTTTTTT. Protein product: CASSPHIWGGVDTGELFF.

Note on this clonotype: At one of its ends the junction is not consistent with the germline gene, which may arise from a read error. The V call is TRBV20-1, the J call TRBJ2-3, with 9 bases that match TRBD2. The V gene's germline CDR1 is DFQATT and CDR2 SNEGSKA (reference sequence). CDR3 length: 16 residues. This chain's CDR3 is CCARGVLAGITDTQYF. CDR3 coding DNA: TGCTGTGCTAGAGGCGTGCTAGCGGGAATCACAGATACGCAGTATTTT.

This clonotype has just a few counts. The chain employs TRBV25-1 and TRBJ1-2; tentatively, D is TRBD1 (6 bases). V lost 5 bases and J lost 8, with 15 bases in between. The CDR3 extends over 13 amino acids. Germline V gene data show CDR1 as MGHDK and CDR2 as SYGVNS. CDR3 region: CASSYLDRFGYTF. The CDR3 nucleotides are TGTGCCAGCAGTTACTTAGACAGGTTCGGCTACACCTTC.

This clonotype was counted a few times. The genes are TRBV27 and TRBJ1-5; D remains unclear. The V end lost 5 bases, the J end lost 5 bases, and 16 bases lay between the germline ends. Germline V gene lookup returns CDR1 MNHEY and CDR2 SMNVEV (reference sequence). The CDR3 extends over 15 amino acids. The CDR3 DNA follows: TGTGCCAGCAGTCCCCTGGGGTATGATTATCAGCCCCAGCATTTT. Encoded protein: CASSPLGYDYQPQHF.

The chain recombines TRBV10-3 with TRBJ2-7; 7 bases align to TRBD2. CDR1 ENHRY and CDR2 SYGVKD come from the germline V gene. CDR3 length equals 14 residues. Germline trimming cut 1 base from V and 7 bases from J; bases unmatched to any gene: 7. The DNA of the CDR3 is TGTGCCATCAGTGAGTGTTTGGGGGGGTGTGAGCAGTACTTC. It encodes CAISECLGGCEQYF.

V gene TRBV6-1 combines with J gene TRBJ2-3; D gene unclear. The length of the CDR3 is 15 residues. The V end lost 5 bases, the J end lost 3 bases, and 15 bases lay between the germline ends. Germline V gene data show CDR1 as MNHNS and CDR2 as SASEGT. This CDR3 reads CASSLTPSRTDTQYF. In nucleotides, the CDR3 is TGTGCCAGCAGTCTAACCCCGTCAAGGACAGATACGCAGTATTTT.

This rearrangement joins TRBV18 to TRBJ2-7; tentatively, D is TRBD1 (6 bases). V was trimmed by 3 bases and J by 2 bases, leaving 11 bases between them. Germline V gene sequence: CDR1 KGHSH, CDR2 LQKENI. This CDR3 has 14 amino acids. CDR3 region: CASSPVQGPYEQYF. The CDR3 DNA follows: TGTGCCAGCTCACCCGTACAGGGCCCCTACGAGCAGTACTTC.

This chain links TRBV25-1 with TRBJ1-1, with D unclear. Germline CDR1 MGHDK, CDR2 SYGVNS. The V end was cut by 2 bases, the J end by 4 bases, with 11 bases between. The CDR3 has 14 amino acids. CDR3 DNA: TGTGCCAGCAGTGAACTGACGCTTGGCACTGAAGCTTTCTTT. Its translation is CASSELTLGTEAFF. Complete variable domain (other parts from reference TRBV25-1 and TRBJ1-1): EADIYQTPRYLVIGTGKKITLECSQTMGHDKMYWYQQDPGMELHLIHYSYGVNSTEKGDLSSESTVSRIRTEHFPLTLESARPSHTSQYLCASSELTLGTEAFFGQGTRLTVV.

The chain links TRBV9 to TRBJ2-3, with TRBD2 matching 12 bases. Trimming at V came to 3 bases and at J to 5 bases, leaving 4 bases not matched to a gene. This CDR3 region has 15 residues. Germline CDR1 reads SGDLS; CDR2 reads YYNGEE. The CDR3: CASSAGTSGLDTQYF. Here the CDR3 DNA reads TGTGCCAGCAGCGCCGGGACTAGCGGGTTAGATACGCAGTATTTT.

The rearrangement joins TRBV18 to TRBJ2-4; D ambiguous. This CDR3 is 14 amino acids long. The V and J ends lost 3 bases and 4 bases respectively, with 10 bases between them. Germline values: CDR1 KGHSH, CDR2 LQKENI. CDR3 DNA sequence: TGTGCCAGCTCACCGAACCCGCGGAAAAACATTCAGTACTTC. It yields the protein CASSPNPRKNIQYF. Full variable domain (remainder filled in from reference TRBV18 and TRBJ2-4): NAGVMQNPRHLVRRRGQEARLRCSPMKGHSHVYWYRQLPEEGLKFMVYLQKENIIDESGMPKERFSAEFPKEGPSILRIQQVVRGDSAAYFCASSPNPRKNIQYFGAGTRLSVL.

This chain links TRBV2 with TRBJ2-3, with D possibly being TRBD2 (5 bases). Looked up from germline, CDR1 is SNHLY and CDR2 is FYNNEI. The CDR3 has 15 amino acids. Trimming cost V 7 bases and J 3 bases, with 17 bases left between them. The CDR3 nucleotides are TGTGCCAGCAACAGAGAAGGTAGAGGGACAGATACGCAGTATTTT. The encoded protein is CASNREGRGTDTQYF. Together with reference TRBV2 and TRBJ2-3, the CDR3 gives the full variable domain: EPEVTQTPSHQVTQMGQEVILRCVPISNHLYFYWYRQILGQKVEFLVSFYNNEISEKSEIFDDQFSVERPDGSNFTLKIRSTKLEDSAMYFCASNREGRGTDTQYFGPGTRLTVL.